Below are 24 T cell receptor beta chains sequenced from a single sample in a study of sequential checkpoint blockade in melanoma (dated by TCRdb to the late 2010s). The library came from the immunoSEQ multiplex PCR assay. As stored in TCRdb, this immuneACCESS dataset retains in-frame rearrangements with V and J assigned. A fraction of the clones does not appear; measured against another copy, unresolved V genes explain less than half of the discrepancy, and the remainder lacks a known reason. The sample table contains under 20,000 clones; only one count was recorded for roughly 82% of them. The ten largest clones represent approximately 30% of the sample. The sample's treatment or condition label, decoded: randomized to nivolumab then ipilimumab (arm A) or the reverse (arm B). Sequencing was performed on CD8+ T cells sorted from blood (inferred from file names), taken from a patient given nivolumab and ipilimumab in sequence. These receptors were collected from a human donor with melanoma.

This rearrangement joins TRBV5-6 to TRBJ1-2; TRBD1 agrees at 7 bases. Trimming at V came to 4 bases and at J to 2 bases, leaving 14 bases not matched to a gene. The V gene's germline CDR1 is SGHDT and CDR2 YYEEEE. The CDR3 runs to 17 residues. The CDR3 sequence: CASSQLTGEEGNYGYTF. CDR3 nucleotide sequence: TGTGCCAGCAGCCAACTAACAGGGGAGGAGGGGAACTATGGCTACACCTTC.

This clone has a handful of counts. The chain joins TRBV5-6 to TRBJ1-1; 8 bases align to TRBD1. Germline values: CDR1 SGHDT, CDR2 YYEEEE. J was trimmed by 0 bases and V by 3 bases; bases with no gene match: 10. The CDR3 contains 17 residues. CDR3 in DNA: TGTGCCAGCAGCTCCGGGACAGGTCCCGACTTGAACACTGAAGCTTTCTTT. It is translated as CASSSGTGPDLNTEAFF.

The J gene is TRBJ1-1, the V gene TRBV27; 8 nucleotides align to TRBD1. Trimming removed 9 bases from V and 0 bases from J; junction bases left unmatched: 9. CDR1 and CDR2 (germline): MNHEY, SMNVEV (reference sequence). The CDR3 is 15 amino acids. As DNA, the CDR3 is TGTGCCAGGGAGGAGGGACAGGTCATGAACACTGAAGCTTTCTTT. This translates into CAREEGQVMNTEAFF.

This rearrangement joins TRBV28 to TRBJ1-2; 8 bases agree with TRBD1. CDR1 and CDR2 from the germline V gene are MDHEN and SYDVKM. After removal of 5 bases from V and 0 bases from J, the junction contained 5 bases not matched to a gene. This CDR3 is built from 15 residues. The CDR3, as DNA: TGTGCCAGCAGTACGCTACAGGGGGCTAACTATGGCTACACCTTC. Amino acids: CASSTLQGANYGYTF.

DNA of the CDR3: TGTGCCAGCAGTTTAGTCGACTCCGACCGGTCCGAGCAGTACTTC. Encoded protein: CASSLVDSDRSEQYF. The J gene is TRBJ2-7, the V gene TRBV6-5; D ambiguous. The CDR3 sequence is 15 residues long. Germline CDR1 is MNHEY and CDR2 is SVGAGI. Trimming cost V 4 bases and J 6 bases, with 19 bases left between them.

The CDR3 DNA reads TGTGCCAGCAGTGACCGTTATAGCAATCAGCCCCAGCATTTT. Residues: CASSDRYSNQPQHF. This chain joins TRBV2 and TRBJ1-5; D is ambiguous. This CDR3 region has 14 residues. V was cut by 3 bases and J by 0 bases, with 6 bases left in between. CDR1 SNHLY and CDR2 FYNNEI come from the germline V gene.

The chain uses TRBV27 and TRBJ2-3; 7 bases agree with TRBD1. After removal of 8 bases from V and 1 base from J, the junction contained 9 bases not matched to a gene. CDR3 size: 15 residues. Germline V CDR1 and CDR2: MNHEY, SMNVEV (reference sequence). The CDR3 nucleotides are TGTGCCAGCCGCCCCCTTGGACAGGGCACAGATACGCAGTATTTT. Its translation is CASRPLGQGTDTQYF.

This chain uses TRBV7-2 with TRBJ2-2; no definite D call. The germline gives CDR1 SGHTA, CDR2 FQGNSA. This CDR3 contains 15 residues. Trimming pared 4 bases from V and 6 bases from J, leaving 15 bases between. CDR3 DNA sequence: TGTGCCAGCAGCTCCTTAACTCATTTCGCCGGGGAGCTGTTTTTT. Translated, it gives CASSSLTHFAGELFF.

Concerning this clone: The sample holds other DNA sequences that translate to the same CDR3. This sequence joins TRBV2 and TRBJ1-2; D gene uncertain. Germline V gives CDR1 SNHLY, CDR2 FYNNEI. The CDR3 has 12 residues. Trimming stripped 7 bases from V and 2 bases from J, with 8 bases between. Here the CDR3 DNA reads TGTGCCAGCATCCCCAGGAACTATGGCTACACCTTC. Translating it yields CASIPRNYGYTF. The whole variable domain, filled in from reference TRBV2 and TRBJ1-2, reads EPEVTQTPSHQVTQMGQEVILRCVPISNHLYFYWYRQILGQKVEFLVSFYNNEISEKSEIFDDQFSVERPDGSNFTLKIRSTKLEDSAMYFCASIPRNYGYTFGSGTRLTVV.

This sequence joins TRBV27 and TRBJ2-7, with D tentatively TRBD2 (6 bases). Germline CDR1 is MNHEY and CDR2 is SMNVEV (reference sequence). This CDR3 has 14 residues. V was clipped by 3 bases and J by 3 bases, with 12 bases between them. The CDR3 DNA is TGTGCCAGCAGTTTCGGGCAGGGAGGCTACGAGCAGTACTTC. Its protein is CASSFGQGGYEQYF.

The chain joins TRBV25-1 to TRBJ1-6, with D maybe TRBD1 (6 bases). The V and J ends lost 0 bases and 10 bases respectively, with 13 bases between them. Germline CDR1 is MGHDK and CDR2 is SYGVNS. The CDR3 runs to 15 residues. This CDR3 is CASSEYGGAASPLHF. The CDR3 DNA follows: TGTGCCAGCAGTGAATATGGGGGCGCGGCATCACCCCTCCACTTT.

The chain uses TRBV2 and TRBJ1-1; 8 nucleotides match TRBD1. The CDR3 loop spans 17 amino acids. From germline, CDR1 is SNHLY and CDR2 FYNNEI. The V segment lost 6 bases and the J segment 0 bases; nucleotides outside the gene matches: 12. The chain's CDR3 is CASSVTSGTGLNTEAFF. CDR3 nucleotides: TGTGCCAGCAGCGTGACATCCGGGACAGGATTGAACACTGAAGCTTTCTTT. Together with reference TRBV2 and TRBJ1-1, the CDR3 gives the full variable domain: EPEVTQTPSHQVTQMGQEVILRCVPISNHLYFYWYRQILGQKVEFLVSFYNNEISEKSEIFDDQFSVERPDGSNFTLKIRSTKLEDSAMYFCASSVTSGTGLNTEAFFGQGTRLTVV.

The CDR3 is CAISTLAPNSYEQYF. As DNA, the CDR3 is TGTGCCATCAGTACACTAGCGCCCAACTCCTACGAGCAGTACTTC. The rearrangement joins TRBV10-3 to TRBJ2-7; 7 bases agree with TRBD2. With V trimmed by 5 bases and J by 0 bases, 7 bases remained unmatched. Per the germline V gene, CDR1 is ENHRY and CDR2 is SYGVKD. There are 15 residues in the CDR3.

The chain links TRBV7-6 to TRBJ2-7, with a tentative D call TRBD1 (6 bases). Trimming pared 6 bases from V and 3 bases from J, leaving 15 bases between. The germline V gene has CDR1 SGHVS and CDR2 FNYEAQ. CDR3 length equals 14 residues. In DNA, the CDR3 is TGTGCCAGCAGGACGCCAGGGGAAGACTACGAGCAGTACTTC. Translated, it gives CASRTPGEDYEQYF.

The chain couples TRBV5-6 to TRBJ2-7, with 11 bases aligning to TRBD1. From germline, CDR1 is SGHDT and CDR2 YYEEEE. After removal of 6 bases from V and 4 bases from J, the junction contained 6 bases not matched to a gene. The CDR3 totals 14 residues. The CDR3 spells CASKPGTGGYEQYF. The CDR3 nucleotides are TGTGCCAGCAAACCAGGGACAGGGGGTTACGAGCAGTACTTC.

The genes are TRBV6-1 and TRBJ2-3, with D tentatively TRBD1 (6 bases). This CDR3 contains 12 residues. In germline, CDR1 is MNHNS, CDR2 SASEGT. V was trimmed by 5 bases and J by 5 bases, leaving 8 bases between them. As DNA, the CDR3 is TGTGCCAGCAGTAGAGGGGGAGATACGCAGTATTTT. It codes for CASSRGGDTQYF.

The CDR3 sequence is CASRDYPSNEQFF. The CDR3 bases are TGTGCCAGCCGGGACTACCCATCCAATGAGCAGTTCTTC. The V gene is TRBV27, the J gene TRBJ2-1, with 7 bases lining up with TRBD2. Germline CDR1 MNHEY, CDR2 SMNVEV (reference sequence). V lost 8 bases, J lost 6 bases, and 7 bases stayed unmatched. This CDR3 comprises 13 residues.

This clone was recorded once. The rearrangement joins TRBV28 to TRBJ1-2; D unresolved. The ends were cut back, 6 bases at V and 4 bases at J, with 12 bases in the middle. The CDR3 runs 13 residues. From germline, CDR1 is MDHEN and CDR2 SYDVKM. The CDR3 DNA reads TGTGCCAGCAGCCCGGGGAGCCGCTATGGCTACACCTTC. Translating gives CASSPGSRYGYTF.

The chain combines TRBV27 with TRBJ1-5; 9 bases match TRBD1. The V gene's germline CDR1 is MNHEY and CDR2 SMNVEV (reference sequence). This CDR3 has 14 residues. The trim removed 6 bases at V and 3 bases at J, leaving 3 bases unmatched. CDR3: CASRDRGVNQPQHF. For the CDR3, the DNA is TGTGCCAGCAGGGACAGGGGTGTCAATCAGCCCCAGCATTTT.

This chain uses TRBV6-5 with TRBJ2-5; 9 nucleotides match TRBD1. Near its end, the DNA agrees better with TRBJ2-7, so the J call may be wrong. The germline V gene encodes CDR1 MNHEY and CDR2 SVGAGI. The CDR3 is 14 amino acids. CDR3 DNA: TGTGCCAGCTCGTACCCTGGGACAGGGTCCGAGCAGTACTTC. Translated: CASSYPGTGSEQYF.

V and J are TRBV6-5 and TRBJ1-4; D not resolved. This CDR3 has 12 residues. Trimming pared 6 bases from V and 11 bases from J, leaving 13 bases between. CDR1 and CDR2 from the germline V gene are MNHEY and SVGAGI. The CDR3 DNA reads TGTGCCAGCAGAACCGGCGGTACCAAACTGTTTTTT. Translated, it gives CASRTGGTKLFF.

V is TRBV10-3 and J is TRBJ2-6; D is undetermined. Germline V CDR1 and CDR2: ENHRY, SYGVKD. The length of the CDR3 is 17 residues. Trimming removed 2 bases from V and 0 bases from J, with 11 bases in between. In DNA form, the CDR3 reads TGTGCCATCAGTGAGAGCCGATCCTACTCTGGGGCCAACGTCCTGACTTTC. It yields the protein CAISESRSYSGANVLTF.

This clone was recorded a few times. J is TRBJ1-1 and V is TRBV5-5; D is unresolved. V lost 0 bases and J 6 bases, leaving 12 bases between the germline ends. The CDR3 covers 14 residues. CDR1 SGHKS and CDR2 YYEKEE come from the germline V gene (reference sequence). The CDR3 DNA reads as TGTGCCAGCAGCTTGGGTTCAGACTTGGCTGAAGCTTTCTTT. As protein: CASSLGSDLAEAFF. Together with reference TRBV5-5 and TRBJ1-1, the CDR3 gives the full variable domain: DAGVTQSPTHLIKTRGQQVTLRCSPISGHKSVSWYQQVLGQGPQFIFQYYEKEERGRGNFPDRFSARQFPNYSSELNVNALLLGDSALYLCASSLGSDLAEAFFGQGTRLTVV.

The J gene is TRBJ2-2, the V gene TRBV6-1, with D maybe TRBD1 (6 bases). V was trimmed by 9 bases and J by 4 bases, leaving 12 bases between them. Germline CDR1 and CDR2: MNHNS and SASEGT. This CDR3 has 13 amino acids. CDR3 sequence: CASRVGGTGELFF. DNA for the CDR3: TGTGCCAGTCGGGTAGGGGGCACCGGGGAGCTGTTTTTT.